The 14 T cell receptor beta chains reported below all come from one sample, sequenced in a study of graft-versus-host responses after intestinal transplantation. Profiling relied on immunoSEQ multiplex PCR, and the TCRdb table lists in-frame clones only, not all of them. The sample shows about 5,100 clones, about 70% of them seen only once. The specimen comprised PBMCs, sampled roughly 320 days after intestinal transplant. These receptors were collected from a human patient who received an intestinal transplant, so some T cells may come from the graft donor.

The rearrangement links TRBV9 to TRBJ1-6, with D possibly being TRBD1 (5 bases). This CDR3 is 13 amino acids long. Germline V gene lookup returns CDR1 SGDLS and CDR2 YYNGEE. V gave up 0 bases and J gave up 12 bases, with 10 bases separating them. CDR3: CASSVGGEEPLHF. The CDR3 nucleotides read TGTGCCAGCAGCGTAGGGGGGGAAGAACCCCTCCACTTT.

This chain uses TRBV29-1 with TRBJ2-1; D is unresolved. V lost 6 bases to trimming and J lost 5 bases, with 5 bases between them. The germline gives CDR1 SQVTM, CDR2 ANQGSEA. The CDR3 extends over 10 amino acids. The CDR3 DNA reads TGCAGCGTCGCCCACAATGAGCAGTTCTTC. It translates to CSVAHNEQFF.

V and J are TRBV11-2 and TRBJ2-5; D not certain. The tail of the sequence fits TRBJ2-7 better, so the J call may be wrong. CDR3 length equals 12 residues. Germline values: CDR1 SGHAT, CDR2 FQNNGV. This CDR3 is CASSLRPYEQYF. The CDR3 coding sequence is TGTGCCAGCAGCTTACGCCCCTACGAGCAGTACTTC.

V is TRBV30 and J is TRBJ1-1, with 9 bases matching TRBD1. The CDR3 is 14 amino acids. CDR1 is GTSNPN and CDR2 is SVGIG in the germline V gene (reference sequence). The V gene end was trimmed by 5 bases and the J gene end by 5 bases; junction bases not matched to a gene: 9. CDR3 sequence reads: CAWFRTGGGTEAFF. In DNA, the CDR3 is TGTGCCTGGTTCCGAACAGGGGGCGGAACTGAAGCTTTCTTT.

The chain combines TRBV11-2 with TRBJ2-5, with 7 bases lining up with TRBD2. This CDR3 has 17 residues. Germline V gene lookup returns CDR1 SGHAT and CDR2 FQNNGV. With V trimmed by 1 base and J by 2 bases, 10 bases remained unmatched. The DNA for the CDR3 is TGTGCCAGCAGCTTAGTTTTTGGCGGGGGTTATCAAGAGACCCAGTACTTC. It translates to CASSLVFGGGYQETQYF. Full variable domain (rest looked up from reference TRBV11-2 and TRBJ2-5): EAGVAQSPRYKIIEKRQSVAFWCNPISGHATLYWYQQILGQGPKLLIQFQNNGVVDDSQLPKDRFSAERLKGVDSTLKIQPAKLEDSAVYLCASSLVFGGGYQETQYFGPGTRLLVL.

In its sample, this clone is large (0.1 to 1%). The chain couples TRBV7-9 to TRBJ1-1; 9 bases align to TRBD1. The J segment lost 4 bases and the V segment lost 3 bases, leaving 3 bases of the junction unmatched. This CDR3 has 14 amino acids. The V gene's germline CDR1 is SEHNR and CDR2 FQNEAQ (reference sequence). CDR3 residues: CASSLTGGITEAFF. Written as DNA, the CDR3 is TGTGCCAGCAGCTTGACAGGGGGTATCACTGAAGCTTTCTTT.

This chain connects TRBV19 to TRBJ2-6; possibly TRBD1 or TRBD2 for D (5 bases each). The V end lost 5 bases, the J end lost 3 bases, and 11 bases lay between the germline ends. Germline V gives CDR1 LNHDA, CDR2 SQIVND (reference sequence). The CDR3 length is 15 residues. CDR3 in amino acids: CASSLGTFGANVLTF. The DNA for the CDR3 is TGTGCCAGTAGTCTCGGGACGTTTGGGGCCAACGTCCTGACTTTC.

This chain connects TRBV19 to TRBJ2-3; possibly TRBD1 or TRBD2 for D (5 bases each). Germline V gene data show CDR1 as LNHDA and CDR2 as SQIVND (reference sequence). This CDR3 comprises 15 residues. V was cut by 2 bases and J by 4 bases, with 13 bases left in between. The CDR3 sequence: CASSILRGPSDTQYF. In nucleotides, the CDR3 is TGTGCCAGTAGTATATTGAGGGGTCCGTCAGATACGCAGTATTTT.

The chain is built from TRBV2 and TRBJ2-4; 10 bases are a match to TRBD1. Looked up from germline, CDR1 is SNHLY and CDR2 is FYNNEI. CDR3 length: 16 residues. V dropped 6 bases and J dropped 2; count of bases not matched to a gene: 7. This chain's CDR3 is CASRLDRGGTKNIQYF. As DNA, the CDR3 is TGTGCCAGCAGGTTGGACAGGGGGGGAACCAAAAACATTCAGTACTTC.

CDR3 DNA: TGTGCCAGCAGCTCGGGATCCACAGGCGTAAAGGAAGCTTTCTTT. This codes for CASSSGSTGVKEAFF. This chain links TRBV7-2 with TRBJ1-1; D may be TRBD1 (5 bases). This CDR3 spans 15 amino acids. The germline V and J ends were trimmed by 4 bases and 8 bases, with 20 bases remaining between them. CDR1 SGHTA and CDR2 FQGNSA come from the germline V gene.

The rearrangement uses TRBV19 and TRBJ2-3, with D unclear. V was trimmed by 3 bases and J by 2 bases, leaving 18 bases between them. The germline V gene has CDR1 LNHDA and CDR2 SQIVND (reference sequence). The CDR3 consists of 17 residues. CDR3 DNA sequence: TGTGCCAGTAGTATCTTCCCTCCCAGGCTCTTCACAGATACGCAGTATTTT. This codes for CASSIFPPRLFTDTQYF. Together with reference TRBV19 and TRBJ2-3, the CDR3 gives the full variable domain: DGGITQSPKYLFRKEGQNVTLSCEQNLNHDAMYWYRQDPGQGLRLIYYSQIVNDFQKGDIAEGYSVSREKKESFPLTVTSAQKNPTAFYLCASSIFPPRLFTDTQYFGPGTRLTVL.

This clone was recorded only once. The chain uses TRBV27 and TRBJ1-1; TRBD1 is a possible D gene (5 bases). V lost 3 bases and J lost 7, with 12 bases in between. CDR3 length: 13 residues. Germline V gene sequence: CDR1 MNHEY, CDR2 SMNVEV (reference sequence). CDR3 residues: CASSLWGEGEAFF. CDR3 in DNA: TGTGCCAGCAGTTTGTGGGGCGAGGGTGAAGCTTTCTTT.

This clone was seen more than once but under ten times. This sequence joins TRBV6-1 and TRBJ2-7; tentative D call: TRBD2 (5 bases). From germline, CDR1 is MNHNS and CDR2 SASEGT. The CDR3 is made up of 15 amino acids. V lost 2 bases and J lost 4, with 15 bases in between. CDR3 region: CASSESSGSAYEQYF. CDR3 coding DNA: TGTGCCAGCAGTGAATCTTCGGGGTCGGCTTACGAGCAGTACTTC.

The chain is built from TRBV13 and TRBJ2-1, with 8 bases lining up with TRBD2. Germline assignment: CDR1 PRHDT and CDR2 FYEKMQ (reference sequence). Unmatched junction bases numbered 9, after V lost 0 bases and J lost 2 bases. The CDR3 totals 18 residues. CDR3 sequence (DNA): TGTGCCAGCAGCTTAGGCACCCTCAGCGGGGGAACCTACAATGAGCAGTTCTTC. It encodes CASSLGTLSGGTYNEQFF.